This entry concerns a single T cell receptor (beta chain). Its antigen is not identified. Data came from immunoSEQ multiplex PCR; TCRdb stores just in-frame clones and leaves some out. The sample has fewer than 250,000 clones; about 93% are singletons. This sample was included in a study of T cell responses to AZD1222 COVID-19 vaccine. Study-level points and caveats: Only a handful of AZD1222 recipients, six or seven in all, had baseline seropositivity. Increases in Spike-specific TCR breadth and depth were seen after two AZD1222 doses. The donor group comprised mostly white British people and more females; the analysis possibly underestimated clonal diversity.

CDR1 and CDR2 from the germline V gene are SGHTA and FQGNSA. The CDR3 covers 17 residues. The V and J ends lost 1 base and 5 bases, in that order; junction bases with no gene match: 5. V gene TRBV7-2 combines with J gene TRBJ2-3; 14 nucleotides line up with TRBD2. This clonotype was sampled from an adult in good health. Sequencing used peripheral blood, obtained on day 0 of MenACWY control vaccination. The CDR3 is CASSLGGTSGGGDTQYF. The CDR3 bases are TGTGCCAGCAGCTTAGGAGGGACTAGCGGGGGAGGAGATACGCAGTATTTT. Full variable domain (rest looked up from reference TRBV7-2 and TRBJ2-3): GAGVSQSPSNKVTEKGKDVELRCDPISGHTALYWYRQSLGQGLEFLIYFQGNSAPDKSGLPSDRFSAERTGGSVSTLTIQRTQQEDSAVYLCASSLGGTSGGGDTQYFGPGTRLTVL.